The sequence of this TCR beta chain was determined in a study of CD8+CD57+ T cells in acquired aplastic anemia. The overall study: When averaged, DNA from sorted CD4+ and CD8+ cells came to around 3.1 ug. Approximately 11 million reads were obtained on average for healthy donor CD4+ cells.

General study points: Some 28 CD8+ CDR3 sequences occurred in both the patients and the controls.

Details on this clonotype: The antigen is undetermined.

Genomic DNA served as template for TCR beta VDJ and CDR3 profiling. Each CDR3 protein is one row after TCRdb ran MiXCR on the reads. The sample holds 110,000 or so distinct CDR3 sequences, roughly 51% seen once. The receptor was derived from a human donor in good health, serving as a control. The material sequenced was sorted CD4+, CD8+, or CD8+CD57+ T cells (not recorded which) from PBMCs.

The CDR3 loop is CATGLGSYEQYF. The CDR3 DNA reads as TGTGCCACTGGGCTGGGGTCCTACGAGCAGTACTTC. The rearrangement uses TRBV10-3 and TRBJ2-7, with D unclear. V was cut by 10 bases and J by 1 base, with 11 bases left in between. This CDR3 is 12 amino acids long. In germline, CDR1 is ENHRY, CDR2 SYGVKD.